This TCR beta chain was found in a study of T cell responses to AZD1222 COVID-19 vaccine. Overall study results and limits: Spike-specific TCR breadth and depth went up after people got two AZD1222 doses. Without day 14 samples, only post-peak T cell repertoires were studied. A mostly white British donor set with more females was recruited, and clonal diversity was possibly underestimated.

This CDR3 contains 14 residues. The germline gives CDR1 SGHRS, CDR2 YFSETQ. Trimming took off 3 bases at V and 1 base at J, with 10 bases between the two ends. To note about this clone: Its cognate antigen is unknown.

Profiling relied on immunoSEQ multiplex PCR, and the TCRdb table lists in-frame clones only, not all of them. The sample records around 130,000 clones, 85% to 90% being singletons. The specimen was peripheral blood, collected 28 days after the second AZD1222 dose. The rearrangement uses TRBV5-1 and TRBJ1-1; D may be TRBD1 (5 bases). This sequence was found in an adult who received the AZD1222 COVID-19 vaccine. In nucleotides, the CDR3 is TGCGCCAGCAGCTGGGAGGGGTCGAACACTGAAGCTTTCTTT. Translating it yields CASSWEGSNTEAFF. Using reference TRBV5-1 and TRBJ1-1 for the parts outside the CDR3, the full variable domain is KAGVTQTPRYLIKTRGQQVTLSCSPISGHRSVSWYQQTPGQGLQFLFEYFSETQRNKGNFPGRFSGRQFSNSRSEMNVSTLELGDSALYLCASSWEGSNTEAFFGQGTRLTVV.